This T cell receptor beta chain was retrieved from a study of blood T cell repertoires in COVID-19. The CDR3 is 12 residues long. V lost 3 bases, J lost 4 bases, and 6 bases lay in between. Germline-derived CDR1 and CDR2 are LNHDA and SQIVND (reference sequence). Profiling relied on immunoSEQ multiplex PCR, and the TCRdb table lists in-frame clones only, not all of them. The repertoire holds 130,000 or so clones, about 74% seen once, with 15% to 20% in the top ten. This TCR derives from a man over 45 with acute or convalescent COVID-19. Sequencing was carried out using peripheral blood. The chain links TRBV19 to TRBJ1-2; D not certain. The CDR3: CASSIYSYGYTF. DNA for the CDR3: TGTGCCAGTAGTATTTATAGCTATGGCTACACCTTC.